This T cell receptor (beta chain) was profiled in a study of post-analysis software for immune sequencing data. Prepared TCR beta cDNA libraries contained unique molecular identifiers. It was from roughly 1 to 10 million T cells that about 500,000 cDNA molecules came. TCRdb recomputed calls from the PCR reads with MiXCR, one row per CDR3 protein. The sample has roughly 570,000 distinct CDR3 sequences; roughly 34% are singletons. There are a few counts of this clonotype. Its antigen is undetermined. Study results and limitations: Strong co-clustering by F measure linked samples that shared a preparation batch. Among 5 or 6 TRBV segments more frequent in patients than controls were TRBV5-6, TRBV5-1 and TRBV20-1. Significantly lower normalized Chao1 diversity was found in patients with multiple sclerosis relative to controls.

The CDR3 runs 13 residues. The V gene's germline CDR1 is SEHNR and CDR2 FQNEAQ (reference sequence). Trimming stripped 1 base from V and 5 bases from J, with 9 bases between. The sample was blood. This TCR was recovered from a girl younger than 18 with multiple sclerosis. The chain joins TRBV7-9 to TRBJ2-7; a possible D gene is TRBD1 (5 bases). In nucleotides, the CDR3 is TGTGCCAGCAGCTTAGTTGTACAGGACGAGCAGTACTTC. This codes for CASSLVVQDEQYF. The variable domain in full, completed from reference TRBV7-9 and TRBJ2-7, reads DTGVSQNPRHKITKRGQNVTFRCDPISEHNRLYWYRQTLGQGPEFLTYFQNEAQLEKSRLLSDRFSAERPKGSFSTLEIQRTEQGDSAMYLCASSLVVQDEQYFGPGTRLTVT.